The clone carrying this T cell receptor (beta chain) was detected ten times or more. Its antigen is undetermined. The sample comes from a study of regulatory T cells in long-lasting Graves disease. Study-wide results and caveats: In persistent patients, shared public clonotypes (more than 2,500) outnumbered those in new patients (about 1,000). TCR diversity in persistent Graves' patients was below that of newly diagnosed ones.

The germline V gene has CDR1 LGHNT and CDR2 FRNRAP. The CDR3 contains 11 residues. V gave up 6 bases and J gave up 4 bases, with 3 bases separating them. Construction of the TCR beta libraries employed iRepertoire HTBI primers in conjunction with Arm-PCR of CDR3 regions. TCRdb itself ran the multiplex PCR reads through MiXCR, one entry per CDR3 protein. The sample shows 300,000 to 400,000 distinct CDR3 sequences, 15% to 20% of them seen only once. Time point denoted: persistent/refractory GD, antithyroid drugs over 5 years with positive TRAb. Generation of the TCR library employed RNA extracted from PBMCs.

The origin of this receptor is a female donor with Graves disease. Source: peripheral blood mononuclear cells (PBMCs), taken when the disease was refractory, from a patient treated with antithyroid drugs. This chain uses TRBV12-5 with TRBJ1-4, with D hard to call. DNA of the CDR3: TGTGCTAGTGGGTTTAATGAAAAACTGTTTTTT. Protein: CASGFNEKLFF. Supplemented by reference TRBV12-5 and TRBJ1-4, the full variable domain reads DARVTQTPRHKVTEMGQEVTMRCQPILGHNTVFWYRQTMMQGLELLAYFRNRAPLDDSGMPKDRFSAEMPDATLATLKIQPSEPRDSAVYFCASGFNEKLFFGSGTQLSVL.